Listed here are 2 T cell receptor beta chains from one sample, sequenced in a study of cytomegalovirus exposure and HLA in healthy donors. Amplification used 60 Vbeta primers and 13 Jbeta primers. Profiled with immunoSEQ multiplex PCR; TCRdb holds only in-frame clones, not every one. The table records around 100,000 clones, around 77% of them present only once. Source material: PBMCs. The origin of the receptors is a woman aged 30 to 39 in good health and CMV-seropositive.

The chain uses TRBV10-3 and TRBJ1-1; weak D call: TRBD1 (6 bases). This CDR3 has 14 residues. V was clipped by 6 bases and J by 4 bases, with 15 bases between them. CDR1 and CDR2 (germline): ENHRY, SYGVKD. The CDR3 loop reads CAISEPRRGTEAFF. CDR3 nucleotide sequence: TGTGCCATCAGCGAACCTCGCAGGGGCACTGAAGCTTTCTTT.

This clone was observed a handful of times. The V and J genes are TRBV7-8 and TRBJ1-1; 8 bases agree with TRBD1. The CDR3 consists of 13 residues. With 1 base clipped from V and 5 bases from J, the junction kept 0 bases outside the gene matches. Germline V gives CDR1 SGHVS, CDR2 FQNEAQ. The CDR3 region has the DNA TGTGCCAGCAGCTTAGGGACAGGGACTGAAGCTTTCTTT. Encoded protein: CASSLGTGTEAFF.